This entry lists 32 T cell receptor beta chains sequenced from one sample in a study of hypomethylating agent response in myelodysplastic syndrome. Sequencing used immunoSEQ multiplex PCR; TCRdb keeps in-frame clones, though not all of them. The data show approximately 6,000 clones, roughly 87% seen once. Sequencing was performed on bone marrow, taken before or after starting hypomethylating agent treatment for myelodysplastic syndrome (not recorded which). Receptor source: a human donor with myelodysplastic syndrome.

The chain employs TRBV6-5 and TRBJ1-6; TRBD1 matches 9 bases. V lost 5 bases and J lost 9; bases outside the gene matches: 5. The CDR3 runs 14 residues. Germline V gene sequence: CDR1 MNHEY, CDR2 SVGAGI. The CDR3, as DNA: TGTGCCAGCAGTCCGGGACAGGGAGTTTCACCCCTCCACTTT. This gives the protein CASSPGQGVSPLHF.

This chain links TRBV5-1 with TRBJ2-6; tentatively, D is TRBD1 (5 bases). This CDR3 contains 17 residues. Deletions cut 8 bases from V and 0 bases from J, with 18 bases between. Germline values: CDR1 SGHRS, CDR2 YFSETQ. CDR3 in DNA: TGCGCCAGTTCGACACAGGTTGTTGGCTCTGGGGCCAACGTCCTGACTTTC. It yields the protein CASSTQVVGSGANVLTF.

A single count supports this clone. The chain couples TRBV5-1 to TRBJ2-5, with 8 bases lining up with TRBD2. CDR1 SGHRS and CDR2 YFSETQ come from the germline V gene. This CDR3 comprises 16 residues. V was pared by 0 bases and J by 4 bases, with 8 bases of the junction left unmatched. In DNA, the CDR3 is TGCGCCAGCAGCTTGGGTATAGCGGGGTTGAGAGAGACCCAGTACTTC. It specifies CASSLGIAGLRETQYF.

The V gene is TRBV19, the J gene TRBJ1-1; possibly TRBD1 for D (5 bases). The CDR3 covers 14 residues. The germline V gene has CDR1 LNHDA and CDR2 SQIVND (reference sequence). Trimming stripped 3 bases from V and 1 base from J, with 9 bases between. CDR3 amino acids: CASSIGGANTEAFF. CDR3 bases: TGTGCCAGTAGTATTGGAGGGGCGAACACTGAAGCTTTCTTT. Looking up the rest from reference TRBV19 and TRBJ1-1 gives the full variable domain: DGGITQSPKYLFRKEGQNVTLSCEQNLNHDAMYWYRQDPGQGLRLIYYSQIVNDFQKGDIAEGYSVSREKKESFPLTVTSAQKNPTAFYLCASSIGGANTEAFFGQGTRLTVV.

The rearrangement uses TRBV5-5 and TRBJ1-5; D call uncertain. Trimming shortened V by 0 bases and J by 4 bases, and 5 bases separated the two germline ends. CDR3 length equals 13 residues. Germline CDR1 is SGHKS and CDR2 is YYEKEE (reference sequence). The CDR3 DNA reads as TGTGCCAGCAGCTTGGGGGAAAATCAGCCCCAGCATTTT. Its protein is CASSLGENQPQHF.

V usage is TRBV5-1 and J usage is TRBJ2-3; D not certain. The germline gives CDR1 SGHRS, CDR2 YFSETQ. V lost 0 bases and J lost 7, with 3 bases in between. There are 11 residues in the CDR3. DNA for the CDR3: TGCGCCAGCAGCTTGGGGCATACGCAGTATTTT. Its protein is CASSLGHTQYF.

The chain joins TRBV19 to TRBJ2-6; D is uncertain. Looked up from germline, CDR1 is LNHDA and CDR2 is SQIVND (reference sequence). The CDR3 runs to 14 residues. V lost 4 bases and J lost 4, with 8 bases in between. The CDR3 protein is CASSKGRGANVLTF. CDR3 DNA sequence: TGTGCCAGTAGTAAGGGAAGGGGGGCCAACGTCCTGACTTTC.

The rearrangement joins TRBV6-1 to TRBJ2-2; D not certain. This CDR3 has 14 residues. Trimming cost V 7 bases and J 6 bases, with 15 bases left between them. The germline V gene has CDR1 MNHNS and CDR2 SASEGT. The CDR3 bases are TGTGCCAGCATAGGACCCCTGAGCCCCGGGGAGCTGTTTTTT. It yields the protein CASIGPLSPGELFF.

The chain joins TRBV19 to TRBJ1-5; D unresolved. This CDR3 contains 13 residues. CDR1 is LNHDA, CDR2 SQIVND, per germline (reference sequence). V lost 3 bases, J lost 5 bases, and 8 bases lay in between. As DNA, the CDR3 is TGTGCCAGTAGTATCTCCAGCCATCAGCCCCAGCATTTT. Translated, it gives CASSISSHQPQHF.

V gene TRBV30 combines with J gene TRBJ1-6; D is ambiguous. Germline-derived CDR1 and CDR2 are GTSNPN and SVGIG (reference sequence). Trimming removed 2 bases at V and 0 bases at J, with 5 bases between. This CDR3 is built from 14 residues. In nucleotides, the CDR3 is TGTGCCTGGAGTACTGGCTCCTATAATTCACCCCTCCACTTT. Its translation is CAWSTGSYNSPLHF. The full variable domain, in which reference TRBV30 and TRBJ1-6 provide the parts outside the CDR3, is SQTIHQWPATLVQPVGSPLSLECTVEGTSNPNLYWYRQAAGRGLQLLFYSVGIGQISSEVPQNLSASRPQDRQFILSSKKLLLSDSGFYLCAWSTGSYNSPLHFGNGTRLTVT.

The chain is built from TRBV25-1 and TRBJ1-2; 8 bases agree with TRBD1. Germline trimming cut 7 bases from V and 4 bases from J; bases unmatched to any gene: 5. CDR3 size: 13 residues. CDR1 MGHDK and CDR2 SYGVNS come from the germline V gene. The CDR3 nucleotides read TGTGCCAGCACCCAGGGGGCCGGCTATGGCTACACCTTC. This translates into CASTQGAGYGYTF.

The chain joins TRBV30 to TRBJ2-3, with D uncertain. Deletions cut 2 bases from V and 2 bases from J, with 11 bases between. Per the germline V gene, CDR1 is GTSNPN and CDR2 is SVGIG (reference sequence). This CDR3 comprises 14 residues. The CDR3 DNA sequence: TGTGCCTGGAGTAGAGGCAGTTCCACAGATACGCAGTATTTT. It is translated as CAWSRGSSTDTQYF.

V usage is TRBV19 and J usage is TRBJ2-7, with D perhaps TRBD2 (6 bases). The CDR3 covers 14 residues. The germline CDR1 and CDR2 sequences are LNHDA and SQIVND (reference sequence). V shed 4 bases and J shed 2 bases, with 12 bases lying between them. The CDR3 loop is CASSTDYSAYEQYF. CDR3 coding DNA: TGTGCCAGTAGTACGGACTATTCAGCCTACGAGCAGTACTTC.

The rearrangement uses TRBV19 and TRBJ1-6, with no clear D. V dropped 9 bases and J dropped 5 bases, with 17 bases sitting between them. Germline lookup yields CDR1 LNHDA and CDR2 SQIVND (reference sequence). This CDR3 contains 15 residues. CDR3 coding DNA: TGTGCCAGCAGAACGAAGAAGGCAAATAATTCACCCCTCCACTTT. This codes for CASRTKKANNSPLHF.

The chain uses TRBV29-1 and TRBJ2-7; D not resolved. Trimming removed 5 bases at V and 0 bases at J, with 14 bases between. This CDR3 region has 14 residues. The germline gives CDR1 SQVTM, CDR2 ANQGSEA. The CDR3 reads CSVLVAVSSYEQYF. The CDR3 DNA follows: TGCAGCGTTCTGGTTGCGGTTAGCTCCTACGAGCAGTACTTC.

The CDR3 DNA reads TGCGCCAGCAGTGGCGGGCAGACCTACGAGCAGTACTTC. Translation gives CASSGGQTYEQYF. The genes are TRBV10-2 and TRBJ2-7; perhaps TRBD2 as D (5 bases). The CDR3 covers 13 residues. The germline gives CDR1 WSHSY, CDR2 SAAADI. The germline V and J ends were trimmed by 4 bases and 2 bases, with 9 bases remaining between them.

The chain employs TRBV4-1 and TRBJ1-3; weak D call: TRBD1 (5 bases). CDR1 and CDR2 from the germline V gene are MGHRA and YSYEKL. The length of the CDR3 is 15 residues. Trimming left V 3 bases short and J 4 bases short, with 13 bases between. CDR3 sequence (DNA): TGCGCCAGCAGCCAGCGCAGGGAGTCCGGAAACACCATATATTTT. As protein: CASSQRRESGNTIYF.

This chain uses TRBV10-2 with TRBJ1-2; no definite D call. This CDR3 spans 14 amino acids. The germline gives CDR1 WSHSY, CDR2 SAAADI. V lost 5 bases, J lost 1 base, and 11 bases lay in between. Here the CDR3 DNA reads TGCGCCAGCAGTAGAGGGAAGGATAACTATGGCTACACCTTC. As protein: CASSRGKDNYGYTF.

The chain carries TRBV6-1 and TRBJ1-6, with 8 bases fitting TRBD1. Per the germline V gene, CDR1 is MNHNS and CDR2 is SASEGT. Germline trimming cut 1 base from V and 6 bases from J; bases unmatched to any gene: 5. The CDR3 has 16 amino acids. CDR3 loop: CASSEVKGQGNSPLHF. CDR3 nucleotides: TGTGCCAGCAGTGAAGTGAAAGGACAGGGTAATTCACCCCTCCACTTT.

Comments on this clone: The sample contains more than one DNA sequence encoding this CDR3. This chain links TRBV18 with TRBJ1-3; D call uncertain. The CDR3 spans 12 residues. V was pared by 0 bases and J by 7 bases, with 4 bases between. Germline V gene data show CDR1 as KGHSH and CDR2 as LQKENI. CDR3 nucleotides: TGTGCCAGCTCACCACCCGGCAACACCATATATTTT. Its protein product is CASSPPGNTIYF.

This clone has just one count. This chain uses TRBV5-6 with TRBJ2-5; D is perhaps TRBD1 or TRBD2 (5 bases each). This CDR3 has 16 amino acids. Germline V gene data show CDR1 as SGHDT and CDR2 as YYEEEE. V lost 3 bases, J lost 5 bases, and 20 bases lay in between. This CDR3 is CASSWGTGRNVETQYF. The CDR3 DNA sequence: TGTGCCAGCAGCTGGGGGACGGGCAGGAATGTGGAGACCCAGTACTTC.

V usage is TRBV30 and J usage is TRBJ2-4; TRBD2 matches 7 bases. Unmatched junction bases numbered 3, after V lost 3 bases and J lost 1 base. The CDR3 is 14 residues long. Germline assignment: CDR1 GTSNPN and CDR2 SVGIG (reference sequence). The CDR3 DNA reads TGTGCCTGGAGGCATAGCGGGGCCAAAAACATTCAGTACTTC. Residues: CAWRHSGAKNIQYF.

This chain connects TRBV6-5 to TRBJ2-7, with D perhaps TRBD1 or TRBD2 (6 bases each). Trimming shortened V by 3 bases and J by 0 bases, and 15 bases separated the two germline ends. CDR1 and CDR2 from the germline V gene are MNHEY and SVGAGI. The CDR3 sequence is 16 residues long. In DNA, the CDR3 is TGTGCCAGCAGTTATTCGAGGAGGGGGGCCTCCTACGAGCAGTACGTC. This sequence encodes CASSYSRRGASYEQYV.

CDR3 protein: CSVVIAQTQYF. As DNA, the CDR3 is TGCAGCGTTGTAATAGCGCAGACCCAGTACTTC. This rearrangement joins TRBV29-1 to TRBJ2-5, with D perhaps matching TRBD2 (5 bases). This CDR3 contains 11 residues. V was shortened by 4 bases and J by 6 bases, with 9 bases between the two germline ends. Germline V lookup: CDR1 SQVTM, CDR2 ANQGSEA.

This chain connects TRBV4-3 to TRBJ1-1, with D unclear. The V end lost 0 bases, the J end lost 8 bases, and 13 bases lay between the germline ends. Germline CDR1 and CDR2: LGHNA and YSLEER. The CDR3 has 14 residues. The CDR3: CASSQDAGLLEAFF. DNA of the CDR3: TGCGCCAGCAGCCAAGATGCGGGGTTACTAGAAGCTTTCTTT.

V is TRBV19 and J is TRBJ1-1, with D hard to call. The CDR3 contains 12 residues. Looked up from germline, CDR1 is LNHDA and CDR2 is SQIVND (reference sequence). V lost 7 bases to trimming and J lost 6 bases, with 12 bases between them. The CDR3: CASISRAPEAFF. DNA for the CDR3: TGTGCCAGTATTTCAAGGGCGCCTGAAGCTTTCTTT.

The rearrangement links TRBV4-1 to TRBJ2-2; D is unresolved. The CDR3 has 14 residues. V lost 0 bases and J lost 2, with 4 bases in between. Germline V gives CDR1 MGHRA, CDR2 YSYEKL. CDR3 amino acids: CASSQDPNTGELFF. DNA of the CDR3: TGCGCCAGCAGCCAAGATCCTAACACCGGGGAGCTGTTTTTT.

The gene calls are TRBV5-1 and TRBJ1-2; possibly TRBD1 for D (5 bases). CDR1 and CDR2 (germline): SGHRS, YFSETQ. The CDR3 has 13 amino acids. The ends were cut back, 4 bases at V and 3 bases at J, with 10 bases in the middle. This chain's CDR3 is CASSTTGDYGYTF. CDR3 DNA sequence: TGCGCCAGCAGCACAACAGGCGACTATGGCTACACCTTC.

This sequence joins TRBV2 and TRBJ2-2; a weak D match, TRBD1 (5 bases). V was trimmed by 4 bases and J by 3 bases, leaving 9 bases between them. The CDR3 consists of 14 residues. Germline V gene data show CDR1 as SNHLY and CDR2 as FYNNEI. For the CDR3, the DNA is TGTGCCAGCAGTGTATTACAGGACACCGGGGAGCTGTTTTTT. It translates to CASSVLQDTGELFF.

This clone was counted once. The chain joins TRBV10-3 to TRBJ1-2; weak D call: TRBD1 (5 bases). The CDR3 has 13 amino acids. Deletions cut 3 bases from V and 8 bases from J, with 13 bases between. The germline V gene encodes CDR1 ENHRY and CDR2 SYGVKD. The CDR3 loop is CAISESVGGGYTF. CDR3 DNA: TGTGCCATCAGTGAAAGCGTTGGGGGAGGCTACACCTTC.

By sample fraction, this clone is medium-sized. Different DNA sequences within this sample yield the same CDR3. V gene TRBV7-9 combines with J gene TRBJ1-5; no definite D call. The germline CDR1 and CDR2 sequences are SEHNR and FQNEAQ (reference sequence). Trimming took off 1 base at V and 3 bases at J, with 1 base between the two ends. There are 12 residues in the CDR3. The CDR3 sequence is CASSLDNQPQHF. The CDR3, as DNA: TGTGCCAGCAGCTTAGACAATCAGCCCCAGCATTTT.

J is TRBJ1-1 and V is TRBV2, with D unclear. The CDR3 loop spans 13 amino acids. Trimming shortened V by 5 bases and J by 2 bases, and 9 bases separated the two germline ends. The V gene's germline CDR1 is SNHLY and CDR2 FYNNEI. CDR3 protein: CASSTRGNTEAFF. The CDR3 DNA follows: TGTGCCAGCAGTACTCGGGGTAACACTGAAGCTTTCTTT.